The subject of this entry is one TCR beta chain. What it recognizes is unknown. TCRdb redid the calling of the 5' RACE reads with MiXCR, one entry per CDR3 protein. The data hold some 1,600,000 distinct CDR3 sequences, with around a third observed a single time. The data originate from a study of identical twins. The study's findings and limits: The study found that models underestimated out-of-frame TCR alpha sharing in monozygotic twins. Out-of-frame beta chain sequences displayed weaker excess sharing between twins. Donors were not followed over many years; analysis was cross-sectional.

The V gene end was trimmed by 6 bases and the J gene end by 3 bases; junction bases not matched to a gene: 11. Germline V CDR1 and CDR2: SGHAT, FQNNGV. The CDR3 is 17 residues long. The clonotype comes from a newborn girl in good health. The sample consisted of cord blood. The chain uses TRBV11-2 and TRBJ1-6; TRBD1 matches 7 bases. CDR3 DNA: TGTGCCAGCAGTTCCCGACAGGGTCCCATCTATAATTCACCCCTCCACTTT. Translation: CASSSRQGPIYNSPLHF. Drawing the rest from reference TRBV11-2 and TRBJ1-6, the complete variable domain is EAGVAQSPRYKIIEKRQSVAFWCNPISGHATLYWYQQILGQGPKLLIQFQNNGVVDDSQLPKDRFSAERLKGVDSTLKIQPAKLEDSAVYLCASSSRQGPIYNSPLHFGNGTRLTVT.